One sample yielded the 16 T cell receptor beta chains listed below, sequenced in a study of T cell responses to AZD1222 COVID-19 vaccine. Using immunoSEQ multiplex PCR, the repertoire was profiled, and TCRdb retains in-frame clones only, with some absent. Of roughly 150,000 clones listed, about 88% are singletons. Sequences were derived from peripheral blood, sampled on day 0 of AZD1222 vaccination. All receptors derive from an adult in good health.

This clone was detected only a few times. V gene TRBV28 combines with J gene TRBJ1-5; TRBD1 might be the D (6 bases). The CDR3 has 14 amino acids. Looked up from germline, CDR1 is MDHEN and CDR2 is SYDVKM. V gave up 3 bases and J gave up 4 bases, with 10 bases separating them. The CDR3 DNA sequence: TGTGCCAGCAGTTTGGACAGACCTAATCAGCCCCAGCATTTT. This encodes CASSLDRPNQPQHF.

The chain combines TRBV5-4 with TRBJ1-2, with TRBD1 as a possible D gene (5 bases). V was trimmed by 0 bases and J by 0 bases, leaving 9 bases between them. Germline CDR1 and CDR2: SGHNT and YYREEE (reference sequence). The CDR3 covers 15 residues. CDR3 sequence (DNA): TGTGCCAGCAGCTTGGGTCGGGGGGCTAACTATGGCTACACCTTC. Translation: CASSLGRGANYGYTF.

V is TRBV28 and J is TRBJ2-7, with D possibly TRBD2 on 6 matching bases. The CDR3 covers 13 residues. Germline lookup yields CDR1 MDHEN and CDR2 SYDVKM. Trimming stripped 3 bases from V and 2 bases from J, with 8 bases between. The CDR3 here is CASSLRGPYEQYF. DNA for the CDR3: TGTGCCAGCAGTTTGCGGGGCCCCTACGAGCAGTACTTC.

This chain connects TRBV28 to TRBJ1-1; no reliable D call. CDR3 length: 16 amino acids. Germline V CDR1 and CDR2: MDHEN, SYDVKM. Trimming took 5 bases from V and 1 from J, leaving 17 bases between them. The CDR3 here is CASSPKRGLGNTEAFF. In DNA form, the CDR3 reads TGTGCCAGCAGTCCCAAGCGGGGTTTAGGGAACACTGAAGCTTTCTTT. The full variable domain, rest sourced from reference TRBV28 and TRBJ1-1, is DVKVTQSSRYLVKRTGEKVFLECVQDMDHENMFWYRQDPGLGLRLIYFSYDVKMKEKGDIPEGYSVSREKKERFSLILESASTNQTSMYLCASSPKRGLGNTEAFFGQGTRLTVV.

The rearrangement uses TRBV28 and TRBJ1-5, with 7 bases matching TRBD1. CDR1 is MDHEN and CDR2 is SYDVKM in the germline V gene. V was clipped by 10 bases and J by 7 bases; unmatched bases: 7. This CDR3 comprises 12 residues. CDR3 region: CAINRGNQPQHF. The CDR3 nucleotides read TGTGCCATTAACAGGGGAAACCAGCCCCAGCATTTT.

This rearrangement joins TRBV28 to TRBJ1-1; 7 nucleotides line up with TRBD1. V gave up 4 bases and J gave up 0 bases; unmatched junction bases: 11. In germline, CDR1 is MDHEN, CDR2 SYDVKM. The CDR3 extends over 17 amino acids. The DNA for the CDR3 is TGTGCCAGCAGTTCGACTATTAGGACAGGCTTGAACACTGAAGCTTTCTTT. This gives the protein CASSSTIRTGLNTEAFF.

The chain has TRBV11-1 and TRBJ1-3; weak D call: TRBD1 (6 bases). CDR3 size: 14 residues. V was clipped by 5 bases and J by 2 bases, with 10 bases between them. Germline CDR1 reads SGHAT; CDR2 reads FQDESV (reference sequence). As DNA, the CDR3 is TGTGCCAGCAGCCCCAGGGGACCTGGAAACACCATATATTTT. It translates to CASSPRGPGNTIYF.

CDR3 residues: CAWISTPDRSDTEAFF. CDR3 nucleotides: TGTGCCTGGATCTCAACCCCCGACCGGAGCGACACTGAAGCTTTCTTT. The chain carries TRBV30 and TRBJ1-1; D is uncertain. The CDR3 sequence is 16 residues long. Between the trimmed V and J ends, which lost 4 bases and 3 bases, there was a span of 21 bases. CDR1 is GTSNPN and CDR2 is SVGIG in the germline V gene (reference sequence).

By sample share, this clone is medium-sized. V is TRBV7-9 and J is TRBJ1-2, with 7 nucleotides matching TRBD1. Germline V CDR1 and CDR2: SEHNR, FQNEAQ (reference sequence). CDR3 length equals 13 residues. V gave up 5 bases and J gave up 6 bases; unmatched junction bases: 6. The CDR3 DNA reads TGTGCCAGCAGCCCAGACAGGGATGATGGCTACACCTTC. Translation: CASSPDRDDGYTF.

The chain joins TRBV7-2 to TRBJ1-2; 9 bases match TRBD1. The ends lost 1 base at V and 4 bases at J; junction bases unmatched: 7. Germline V gene sequence: CDR1 SGHTA, CDR2 FQGNSA. The CDR3 loop spans 16 amino acids. CDR3 sequence: CASSLGTGEVSYGYTF. The CDR3 DNA reads as TGTGCCAGCAGCTTAGGGACAGGGGAGGTGAGCTATGGCTACACCTTC.

The CDR3 nucleotides are TGTGCCAGCAGCTTAGAAGGGATGTCTGGGGCCAACGTCCTGACTTTC. It encodes CASSLEGMSGANVLTF. This chain connects TRBV7-9 to TRBJ2-6; D is uncertain. The germline CDR1 and CDR2 sequences are SEHNR and FQNEAQ (reference sequence). Trimming stripped 1 base from V and 1 base from J, with 8 bases between. The CDR3 is made up of 16 amino acids.

The chain recombines TRBV9 with TRBJ2-6; possible D gene TRBD2, 5 bases. The V and J ends lost 4 bases and 1 base respectively, with 9 bases between them. Germline CDR1 SGDLS, CDR2 YYNGEE. This CDR3 comprises 15 residues. The CDR3 nucleotides read TGTGCCAGCAGCCCGCGGGCATCTGGGGCCAACGTCCTGACTTTC. Amino acid sequence: CASSPRASGANVLTF.

This clone has just a few counts. V is TRBV6-2 or TRBV6-3 and J is TRBJ1-1; 7 bases are shared with TRBD1. The V segment lost 0 bases and the J segment 5 bases; nucleotides outside the gene matches: 9. Germline V lookup: CDR1 MNHEY, CDR2 SVGEGT. The CDR3 loop spans 16 amino acids. Written as DNA, the CDR3 is TGTGCCAGCAGTTACTCCCTGACAGGGAGGGGGACTGAAGCTTTCTTT. Residues: CASSYSLTGRGTEAFF.

The genes are TRBV30 and TRBJ2-2; 11 nucleotides agree with TRBD2. This CDR3 region has 17 residues. Trimming took 1 base from V and 4 from J; bases not matched to a gene: 8. CDR1 and CDR2 (germline): GTSNPN, SVGIG (reference sequence). The CDR3 sequence is CAWSEPGTSGATGELFF. CDR3 nucleotide sequence: TGTGCCTGGAGTGAACCCGGGACTAGCGGAGCCACCGGGGAGCTGTTTTTT.

V gene TRBV5-4 combines with J gene TRBJ1-6; no definite D call. V was trimmed by 0 bases and J by 7 bases, leaving 11 bases between them. Germline CDR1 is SGHNT and CDR2 is YYREEE (reference sequence). CDR3 length equals 15 residues. Here the CDR3 reads CASSLGRDPNSPLHF. CDR3 nucleotides: TGTGCCAGCAGCTTGGGCAGAGACCCGAATTCACCCCTCCACTTT.

This rearrangement joins TRBV13 to TRBJ2-3; D is perhaps TRBD1 or TRBD2 (7 bases each). Germline V gives CDR1 PRHDT, CDR2 FYEKMQ (reference sequence). The CDR3 consists of 14 residues. Trimming cost V 4 bases and J 5 bases, with 13 bases left between them. The chain's CDR3 is CASSSGGAGDTQYF. CDR3 DNA sequence: TGTGCCAGCAGCTCAGGGGGGGCAGGAGATACGCAGTATTTT.